This T cell receptor (beta chain) was captured by sequencing in a study of OX40 agonist ivuxolimab in advanced cancers. About the study: Patients' therapy was ivuxolimab, an antibody that acts as an agonist of OX40 (CD134).

Germline lookup yields CDR1 MGHRA and CDR2 YSYEKL. With V trimmed by 2 bases and J by 4 bases, 5 bases remained unmatched. CDR3 size: 16 residues. The data were produced by immunoSEQ multiplex PCR, yet TCRdb's version contains in-frame clones alone and is incomplete. This table holds around 64,000 clones, roughly nine tenths found once. The chain uses TRBV4-1 and TRBJ2-2, with 9 bases that match TRBD1. Sample: CD4+ or CD8+ T cells sorted from blood, taken in a trial of the OX40 agonist ivuxolimab. The TCR originated in an adult with an advanced solid tumor such as melanoma, head and neck, liver or kidney cancer. The CDR3 bases are TGCGCCAGCAGCCAACCGGACAGGGGAGGCACCGGGGAGCTGTTTTTT. Its protein product is CASSQPDRGGTGELFF.